What follows are 8 T cell receptor beta chains derived from one specimen sequenced in a study of OX40 agonist ivuxolimab in advanced cancers. Libraries were prepared by immunoSEQ multiplex PCR; TCRdb keeps only in-frame clonotypes and omits some of them. The sample includes tens of thousands of clones, around nine tenths seen only once; the top ten take approximately 0.7%. Material: CD4+ or CD8+ T cells sorted from blood, obtained in a trial of the OX40 agonist ivuxolimab. The receptor source for this set is an adult with an advanced solid tumor such as melanoma, head and neck, liver or kidney cancer.

This sequence joins TRBV9 and TRBJ2-3, with unresolved D. Trimming took off 0 bases at V and 9 bases at J, with 14 bases between the two ends. This CDR3 has 14 residues. Germline CDR1 SGDLS, CDR2 YYNGEE. The CDR3 coding sequence is TGTGCCAGCAGCGTAGTCGATCAGGCTAGGACGCAGTATTTT. Translation gives CASSVVDQARTQYF.

The genes are TRBV6-5 and TRBJ2-3, with unresolved D. Germline V CDR1 and CDR2: MNHEY, SVGAGI. V lost 5 bases, J lost 6 bases, and 12 bases lay in between. This CDR3 contains 13 residues. The CDR3 DNA follows: TGTGCCAGCAGTCGCTTTAGTTCTGATACGCAGTATTTT. Translated, it gives CASSRFSSDTQYF.

The chain joins TRBV30 to TRBJ1-2, with 9 positions matching TRBD1. Trimming removed 4 bases from V and 4 bases from J; junction bases left unmatched: 7. Germline CDR1 reads GTSNPN; CDR2 reads SVGIG (reference sequence). CDR3 length: 14 residues. The CDR3 bases are TGTGCCTGGACCCTGGGACAGGGTATCTATGGCTACACCTTC. Translated, it gives CAWTLGQGIYGYTF.

This sequence joins TRBV2 and TRBJ1-4; D is perhaps TRBD1 (5 bases). This CDR3 contains 15 residues. CDR1 SNHLY and CDR2 FYNNEI come from the germline V gene. Trimming left V 7 bases short and J 5 bases short, with 17 bases between. In nucleotides, the CDR3 is TGTGCCAGCAATAACAGGAACCTAGGGAATGAAAAACTGTTTTTT. It codes for CASNNRNLGNEKLFF.

This chain joins TRBV5-1 and TRBJ2-5, with TRBD1 identical over 9 bases. The CDR3 is 14 amino acids. Germline CDR1 and CDR2: SGHRS and YFSETQ. V dropped 4 bases and J dropped 5; count of bases not matched to a gene: 6. CDR3 bases: TGCGCCAGCAGCCTAACAGGGGGCAGCGAGACCCAGTACTTC. Its translation is CASSLTGGSETQYF.

J is TRBJ1-1 and V is TRBV9, with D tentatively TRBD1 (5 bases). The V gene's germline CDR1 is SGDLS and CDR2 YYNGEE. The CDR3 consists of 16 residues. Between the trimmed V and J ends, which lost 4 bases and 7 bases, there was a span of 23 bases. CDR3 amino acids: CASSPTMDIQFSEAFF. In DNA form, the CDR3 reads TGTGCCAGCAGCCCAACCATGGACATCCAATTCAGTGAAGCTTTCTTT.

J is TRBJ2-1 and V is TRBV29-1, with TRBD2 matching 14 bases. The V and J ends lost 5 bases and 10 bases, in that order; junction bases with no gene match: 10. The germline CDR1 and CDR2 sequences are SQVTM and ANQGSEA. The CDR3 contains 15 residues. CDR3 nucleotides: TGCAGCGTTAAAACGGGACTAGCGGGAGAATGGGAGCAGTTCTTC. It codes for CSVKTGLAGEWEQFF.

V is TRBV7-9 and J is TRBJ2-2, with 7 bases that match TRBD1. Trimming removed 4 bases from V and 3 bases from J; junction bases left unmatched: 8. There are 16 residues in the CDR3. Germline V gene sequence: CDR1 SEHNR, CDR2 FQNEAQ (reference sequence). In nucleotides, the CDR3 is TGTGCCAGCAGCTCTTTTACAGGGGCCGACACCGGGGAGCTGTTTTTT. It translates to CASSSFTGADTGELFF.